Reported below is one T cell receptor (beta chain). Germline CDR1 is SGDLS and CDR2 is YYNGEE. The CDR3 is 14 residues long. The germline V and J ends were trimmed by 2 bases and 4 bases, with 10 bases remaining between them. The study ran its PCR with 60 Vbeta and 13 Jbeta primers. Sequenced by immunoSEQ multiplex PCR; TCRdb stores in-frame clones only, minus some. Recorded for this sample: around 150,000 clones. This record belongs to a study of cytomegalovirus exposure and HLA in healthy donors. The chain carries TRBV9 and TRBJ2-1; D possibly corresponds to TRBD2 (6 bases). Sample: PBMCs. The clonotype was recovered from a man aged 30 to 45 in good health and CMV-seronegative. CDR3 sequence (DNA): TGTGCCAGCAGCGTGGGGGGTCCTTACAATGAGCAGTTCTTC. Its protein product is CASSVGGPYNEQFF.